These 4 T cell receptor beta chains were sequenced from one sample in a study of blood T cell repertoires in COVID-19. Repertoires were generated with immunoSEQ multiplex PCR, while TCRdb's copy carries only in-frame clones and drops some. The sample holds some 140,000 clones, approximately 83% seen once. Specimen: PBMCs or T cells enriched from blood (not recorded which). The origin of the receptors is a man aged 50-60 years who had recovered from COVID-19.

The chain is built from TRBV30 and TRBJ2-7; possible D gene TRBD2, 5 bases. CDR1 and CDR2 from the germline V gene are GTSNPN and SVGIG (reference sequence). This CDR3 has 13 amino acids. The germline V and J ends were trimmed by 0 bases and 2 bases, with 8 bases remaining between them. Written as DNA, the CDR3 is TGTGCCTGGAGTGTAGGGCGGGCCTACGAGCAGTACTTC. This encodes CAWSVGRAYEQYF.

The chain couples TRBV19 to TRBJ1-6; the D gene is possibly TRBD1 (6 bases). The CDR3 length is 14 residues. CDR1 LNHDA and CDR2 SQIVND come from the germline V gene (reference sequence). V shed 3 bases and J shed 8 bases, with 11 bases lying between them. Here the CDR3 reads CASSIVDSDSPLHF. The CDR3 DNA reads as TGTGCCAGTAGTATCGTGGACAGCGATTCACCCCTCCACTTT.

This chain connects TRBV28 to TRBJ1-3; weak D call: TRBD1 (6 bases). CDR3 length: 14 amino acids. The V gene's germline CDR1 is MDHEN and CDR2 SYDVKM. V dropped 11 bases and J dropped 0 bases, with 14 bases sitting between them. CDR3 in amino acids: CACGGGHSGNTIYF. DNA of the CDR3: TGTGCCTGCGGGGGGGGCCACTCTGGAAACACCATATATTTT.

The J gene is TRBJ2-1, the V gene TRBV7-9; 10 nucleotides align to TRBD1. Germline CDR1 is SEHNR and CDR2 is FQNEAQ (reference sequence). Trimming took 3 bases from V and 14 from J; bases not matched to a gene: 4. CDR3 length equals 12 residues. For the CDR3, the DNA is TGTGCCAGCAGCTTGACAGGGGGCGGCAAGTTCTTC. Amino acid sequence: CASSLTGGGKFF.